Presented here are 20 T cell receptor beta chains from one specimen sequenced in a study of blood T cell repertoires in COVID-19. Using immunoSEQ multiplex PCR, the repertoire was profiled, and TCRdb retains in-frame clones only, with some absent. The sample has 270,000 or so clones, roughly 84% seen once; the top ten hold about 1.5%. The material sequenced was peripheral blood. These receptor sequences come from a human donor with COVID-19, enrolled during active disease. The donor label of this sample is uncertain.

This clone was counted between two and nine times. The chain recombines TRBV7-2 with TRBJ1-4; D remains unclear. This CDR3 is built from 13 residues. CDR1 and CDR2 from the germline V gene are SGHTA and FQGNSA. Between the trimmed V and J ends, which lost 4 bases and 5 bases, there was a span of 8 bases. CDR3 region: CASSSGDNEKLFF. In nucleotides, the CDR3 is TGTGCCAGCAGCTCGGGAGACAATGAAAAACTGTTTTTT.

Remarks on this clone: Other DNA sequences in this sample translate to the same CDR3. The chain couples TRBV28 to TRBJ1-5; a possible D gene is TRBD1 (6 bases). Germline CDR1 and CDR2: MDHEN and SYDVKM. Trimming left V 8 bases short and J 4 bases short, with 9 bases between. The CDR3 has 12 amino acids. The DNA for the CDR3 is TGTGCCAGCGCGGGGGCAAATCAGCCCCAGCATTTT. It encodes CASAGANQPQHF.

The chain is built from TRBV4-3 and TRBJ1-1; D remains ambiguous. V gave up 5 bases and J gave up 8 bases, with 9 bases separating them. The CDR3 is 11 residues long. Germline CDR1 is LGHNA and CDR2 is YSLEER. Here the CDR3 reads CASSTGGEAFF. CDR3 bases: TGCGCCAGCAGCACGGGAGGGGAAGCTTTCTTT.

This chain connects TRBV20-1 to TRBJ2-1; TRBD2 agrees at 10 bases. The CDR3 runs 16 residues. Trimming at V came to 3 bases and at J to 0 bases, leaving 5 bases not matched to a gene. Germline V gene data show CDR1 as DFQATT and CDR2 as SNEGSKA (reference sequence). The CDR3 bases are TGCAGTGCTAGTTTAGCGGGGGGCTACTCCTACAATGAGCAGTTCTTC. Translation: CSASLAGGYSYNEQFF.

The V and J genes are TRBV5-4 and TRBJ2-3; the D gene is possibly TRBD2 (5 bases). This CDR3 spans 15 amino acids. V shed 4 bases and J shed 2 bases, with 14 bases lying between them. Germline V CDR1 and CDR2: SGHNT, YYREEE (reference sequence). In DNA, the CDR3 is TGTGCCAGCAGCGGAGGCGAAGCTTACACAGATACGCAGTATTTT. Encoded protein: CASSGGEAYTDTQYF.

This clone was recorded a few times. The chain employs TRBV4-1 and TRBJ1-1; tentative D call: TRBD1 (5 bases). Trimming removed 5 bases at V and 5 bases at J, with 15 bases between. Germline loops: CDR1 MGHRA, CDR2 YSYEKL. The CDR3 sequence is 14 residues long. The CDR3 sequence: CASSGPLRGTEAFF. The CDR3 DNA reads TGCGCCAGCAGCGGGCCCCTTCGGGGGACTGAAGCTTTCTTT.

The CDR3 sequence is CASSSRTGGFEKLFF. The CDR3 DNA follows: TGTGCCAGCAGTTCCAGGACAGGGGGTTTTGAAAAACTGTTTTTT. This sequence joins TRBV28 and TRBJ1-4, with 10 bases identical to TRBD1. V dropped 4 bases and J dropped 7; count of bases not matched to a gene: 6. CDR3 length equals 15 residues. The germline V gene has CDR1 MDHEN and CDR2 SYDVKM.

This chain uses TRBV2 with TRBJ1-1, with D possibly TRBD1 on 5 matching bases. Germline CDR1 SNHLY, CDR2 FYNNEI. This CDR3 comprises 13 residues. Trimming left V 7 bases short and J 6 bases short, with 15 bases between. CDR3 sequence (DNA): TGTGCCAGCAACGGGGGGACCTTTTCTGAAGCTTTCTTT. Translation: CASNGGTFSEAFF.

This chain joins TRBV5-1 and TRBJ2-7; tentatively, D is TRBD1 (6 bases). This CDR3 is built from 15 residues. CDR1 and CDR2 (germline): SGHRS, YFSETQ. V was clipped by 0 bases and J by 0 bases, with 10 bases between them. This CDR3 is CASSLGTASSYEQYF. In DNA form, the CDR3 reads TGCGCCAGCAGCTTGGGGACAGCGAGCTCCTACGAGCAGTACTTC.

The chain combines TRBV11-3 with TRBJ1-3; D is unclear. V lost 4 bases to trimming and J lost 0 bases, with 10 bases between them. CDR3 length: 15 amino acids. Per the germline V gene, CDR1 is SGHNT and CDR2 is YENEEA. CDR3 coding DNA: TGTGCCAGCAGCTCCGACGGAGACTCTGGAAACACCATATATTTT. It encodes CASSSDGDSGNTIYF.

V usage is TRBV6-5 and J usage is TRBJ1-5, with 7 bases aligning to TRBD1. With 4 bases clipped from V and 2 bases from J, the junction kept 5 bases outside the gene matches. The germline gives CDR1 MNHEY, CDR2 SVGAGI. This CDR3 contains 15 residues. The CDR3 bases are TGTGCCAGCAGTTGGTCGCAGGGGGGCAATCAGCCCCAGCATTTT. Encoded protein: CASSWSQGGNQPQHF.

V usage is TRBV7-2 and J usage is TRBJ2-7, with TRBD2 identical over 9 bases. Losses at the gene ends were 5 bases for V and 3 bases for J; bases not matched to a gene: 5. This CDR3 has 14 amino acids. Germline V gene data show CDR1 as SGHTA and CDR2 as FQGNSA. As DNA, the CDR3 is TGTGCCAGCAGCAGGCGGGAGGGCCTCTACGAGCAGTACTTC. Protein: CASSRREGLYEQYF.

V gene TRBV4-3 combines with J gene TRBJ2-2, with D perhaps matching TRBD2 (5 bases). V lost 0 bases, J lost 6 bases, and 11 bases lay in between. The CDR3 length is 15 residues. The germline V gene encodes CDR1 LGHNA and CDR2 YSLEER. Here the CDR3 DNA reads TGCGCCAGCAGCCAAGAGCCTCTAGCTTCCGGGGAGCTGTTTTTT. It codes for CASSQEPLASGELFF.

The chain recombines TRBV4-3 with TRBJ2-1; 10 nucleotides align to TRBD2. Unmatched junction bases numbered 15, after V lost 4 bases and J lost 9 bases. The CDR3 has 17 amino acids. Germline CDR1 and CDR2: LGHNA and YSLEER. CDR3 amino acids: CASSLTVGLAVIREQFF. DNA of the CDR3: TGCGCCAGCAGCCTCACCGTCGGACTAGCGGTAATTCGTGAGCAGTTCTTC.

V usage is TRBV5-5 and J usage is TRBJ1-1, with D possibly matching TRBD1 (5 bases). V lost 6 bases, J lost 10 bases, and 16 bases lay in between. The germline gives CDR1 SGHKS, CDR2 YYEKEE (reference sequence). The CDR3 extends over 12 amino acids. CDR3 residues: CASTIQGRAAFF. Written as DNA, the CDR3 is TGTGCCAGCACCATTCAGGGTAGGGCAGCTTTCTTT.

The chain carries TRBV2 and TRBJ1-5; 9 bases agree with TRBD1. The CDR3 has 13 residues. Per germline, CDR1 SNHLY and CDR2 FYNNEI. V was pared by 4 bases and J by 7 bases, with 2 bases of the junction left unmatched. CDR3 DNA: TGTGCCAGCAGTGGACAGGGGGAACAGCCCCAGCATTTT. The encoded protein is CASSGQGEQPQHF. Using reference TRBV2 and TRBJ1-5 for the parts outside the CDR3, the full variable domain is EPEVTQTPSHQVTQMGQEVILRCVPISNHLYFYWYRQILGQKVEFLVSFYNNEISEKSEIFDDQFSVERPDGSNFTLKIRSTKLEDSAMYFCASSGQGEQPQHFGDGTRLSIL.

J is TRBJ2-2 and V is TRBV28, with TRBD1 as a possible D gene (5 bases). The CDR3 contains 15 residues. Per germline, CDR1 MDHEN and CDR2 SYDVKM. V was pared by 6 bases and J by 8 bases, with 19 bases between. CDR3 sequence: CASSFRRQLPGELFF. CDR3 sequence (DNA): TGTGCCAGCAGCTTCCGACGACAGCTCCCGGGGGAGCTGTTTTTT.

The chain links TRBV6-2 or TRBV6-3 to TRBJ1-5, with D unresolved. V lost 2 bases to trimming and J lost 6 bases, with 8 bases between them. CDR3 length equals 13 residues. The germline CDR1 and CDR2 sequences are MNHEY and SVGEGT. CDR3 loop: CASSYQYGQPQHF. In nucleotides, the CDR3 is TGTGCCAGCAGTTACCAGTATGGTCAGCCCCAGCATTTT.

The rearrangement joins TRBV18 to TRBJ2-3; D possibly corresponds to TRBD2 (5 bases). The germline CDR1 and CDR2 sequences are KGHSH and LQKENI. Trimming left V 5 bases short and J 0 bases short, with 18 bases between. This CDR3 spans 17 amino acids. DNA for the CDR3: TGTGCCAGCTCATCCCTTATAGCGTCGGGAAGCACAGATACGCAGTATTTT. Translating it yields CASSSLIASGSTDTQYF.

The chain recombines TRBV6-6 with TRBJ1-5; 7 bases map to TRBD1. This CDR3 contains 15 residues. Unmatched junction bases numbered 10, after V lost 5 bases and J lost 6 bases. The germline gives CDR1 MNHNY, CDR2 SVGAGI (reference sequence). This chain's CDR3 is CASSLTGDEGQPQHF. The CDR3 DNA is TGTGCCAGCAGTCTCACAGGGGATGAAGGTCAGCCCCAGCATTTT.